A selection of T cell receptor beta chains follows, all from one sample in a study of cytomegalovirus exposure and HLA in healthy donors. The data were produced by immunoSEQ multiplex PCR, yet TCRdb's version contains in-frame clones alone and is incomplete. Among 89,000 or so clones listed, more than 70% were seen once. Sequenced material: PBMCs. These receptors all come from a man aged 18 to 29 in good health and CMV-seropositive. The CDR3 runs from the conserved cysteine through the conserved F or W. Each record gives: D gene, V gene, J gene, clone size, CDR3 protein, CDR3 DNA. A D gene is named only where the DNA matches it firmly. Rows give clone size only sometimes, using once, few, many, or a class for an expanded clone.

NA	TRBV27	TRBJ1-4	NA	CASMGPTNEKLFF	TGTGCCAGTATGGGGCCGACTAATGAAAAACTGTTTTTT
TRBD1	TRBV28	TRBJ1-4	NA	CASRAGTGSNEKLFF	TGTGCCAGCAGGGCCGGGACAGGATCTAATGAAAAACTGTTTTTT
NA	TRBV19	TRBJ1-4	NA	CASSIAGLANEKLFF	TGTGCCAGTAGTATAGCGGGGTTGGCTAATGAAAAACTGTTTTTT
NA	TRBV9	TRBJ2-5	NA	CASSTTGGETQYF	TGTGCCAGCAGCACCACCGGAGGGGAGACCCAGTACTTC
NA	TRBV25-1	TRBJ1-2	NA	CASSDDRSNYGYTF	TGTGCCAGCAGTGATGACAGGAGTAACTATGGCTACACCTTC
TRBD1	TRBV7-9	TRBJ1-2	NA	CASSPRDRDGYTF	TGTGCCAGCAGCCCCCGGGACAGGGACGGCTACACCTTC
TRBD2	TRBV7-9	TRBJ2-3	NA	CASSSRTSGPTDTQYF	TGTGCCAGCAGCAGTCGGACTAGCGGTCCTACAGATACGCAGTATTTT
NA	TRBV6-1	TRBJ2-4	NA	CASSDRGNIQYF	TGTGCCAGCAGTGACCGGGGTAACATTCAGTACTTC
TRBD1	TRBV6-1	TRBJ1-2	NA	CATAGQSFYGYTF	TGTGCCACCGCGGGACAGTCGTTCTATGGCTACACCTTC
NA	TRBV6-5	TRBJ1-4	few	CASSRPGVEKLFF	TGTGCCAGCAGCCGCCCAGGGGTCGAAAAACTGTTTTTT
TRBD1	TRBV19	TRBJ1-2	NA	CASSGTADYGYTF	TGTGCCAGCTCCGGGACAGCAGACTATGGCTACACCTTC
NA	TRBV21-1	TRBJ2-7	NA	CASNFTRGAEYEQYF	TGTGCCAGCAACTTTACCCGGGGAGCTGAGTACGAGCAGTACTTC
TRBD1	TRBV6-1	TRBJ2-5	NA	CASSLHRGRQETQYF	TGTGCCAGCAGTCTACACAGGGGAAGGCAAGAGACCCAGTACTTC
NA	TRBV29-1	TRBJ2-5	NA	CSASIQQETQYF	TGCAGCGCTAGCATCCAGCAAGAGACCCAGTACTTC
NA	TRBV18	TRBJ2-7	NA	CASSPASRSYEQYF	TGTGCCAGCTCACCAGCGTCCCGGTCCTACGAGCAGTACTTC
NA	TRBV2	TRBJ2-7	NA	CASSGTPPYEQYF	TGTGCCAGCAGCGGGACACCTCCTTACGAGCAGTACTTC
NA	TRBV19	TRBJ2-5	NA	CASSPQVAGGTQYF	TGTGCCAGTAGTCCCCAGGTAGCCGGGGGGACCCAGTACTTC
NA	TRBV30	TRBJ1-5	NA	CAWSKGVNQPQHF	TGTGCCTGGAGCAAAGGGGTAAATCAGCCCCAGCATTTT
TRBD1	TRBV28	TRBJ1-1	NA	CASSIYRGQMNTEAFF	TGTGCCAGCAGTATATACAGGGGCCAAATGAACACTGAAGCTTTCTTT
TRBD1	TRBV28	TRBJ1-2	NA	CASSPREGANYGYTF	TGTGCCAGCAGTCCCCGGGAGGGGGCGAACTATGGCTACACCTTC
TRBD1	TRBV14	TRBJ2-4	once	CASSPQGEAKNIQYF	TGTGCCAGCAGCCCCCAGGGGGAGGCCAAAAACATTCAGTACTTC
NA	TRBV7-9	TRBJ1-5	NA	CASSRQNSNQPQHF	TGTGCCAGCAGCCGACAGAATAGCAATCAGCCCCAGCATTTT
TRBD2	TRBV6-5	TRBJ2-5	few	CASSYGLAVQETQYF	TGTGCCAGCAGTTACGGACTAGCGGTCCAAGAGACCCAGTACTTC
NA	TRBV18	TRBJ1-5	NA	CASSRQNQPQHF	TGTGCCAGCTCACGGCAAAATCAGCCCCAGCATTTT
TRBD2	TRBV7-9	TRBJ2-1	NA	CASSTISPGTSGGANEQFF	TGTGCCAGCAGCACTATCAGCCCCGGGACTAGCGGGGGGGCTAATGAGCAGTTCTTC
TRBD1	TRBV7-9	TRBJ2-7	few	CSSSSLGQGQYF	TGTTCCAGCAGCTCTTTAGGACAGGGACAGTACTTC
TRBD2	TRBV10-2	TRBJ2-7	NA	CASTSSGGTYEQYF	TGCGCCAGCACATCTAGCGGGGGGACCTACGAGCAGTACTTC
TRBD1	TRBV6-1	TRBJ2-1	NA	CASSESRGRLLREQFF	TGTGCCAGCAGTGAATCGAGGGGGCGCCTTTTACGGGAGCAGTTCTTC
NA	TRBV30	TRBJ2-1	NA	CAWSPAREQFF	TGTGCCTGGAGCCCGGCCAGGGAGCAGTTCTTC
NA	TRBV25-1	TRBJ2-7	few	CARGGKQYF	TGTGCCAGGGGGGGTAAGCAGTACTTC
TRBD2	TRBV7-3	TRBJ2-1	NA	CASSLIGYSGRGNEQFF	TGTGCCAGCAGCTTAATAGGCTATAGCGGGAGGGGTAATGAGCAGTTCTTC
NA	TRBV5-4	TRBJ1-2	NA	CASSLWGGYGYTF	TGTGCCAGCAGCTTATGGGGAGGCTATGGCTACACCTTC
NA	TRBV6-1	TRBJ2-5	NA	CASTEGRPAQYF	TGTGCCAGCACCGAGGGCCGCCCGGCCCAGTACTTC
NA	TRBV28	TRBJ1-1	NA	CASRAGGLAFF	TGTGCCAGCAGGGCGGGGGGGCTGGCTTTCTTT
NA	TRBV30	TRBJ1-5	NA	CAWNAVSGQPQHF	TGTGCCTGGAACGCTGTTTCGGGACAGCCCCAGCATTTT
TRBD2	TRBV28	TRBJ2-3	NA	CASTLGLAADTQYF	TGTGCCAGCACCCTCGGACTAGCGGCAGATACGCAGTATTTT
TRBD2	TRBV2	TRBJ2-7	NA	CASSEAGPGGIYEQYF	TGTGCCAGCAGTGAAGCGGGGCCGGGGGGAATCTACGAGCAGTACTTC
TRBD1	TRBV19	TRBJ1-1	NA	CASSRPGGQINTEAFF	TGTGCCAGTAGTAGGCCAGGGGGGCAGATTAACACTGAAGCTTTCTTT
NA	TRBV5-1	TRBJ1-4	NA	CASSFETRTNEKLFF	TGCGCCAGCAGCTTTGAAACAAGAACTAATGAAAAACTGTTTTTT
TRBD2	TRBV6-4	TRBJ2-1	NA	CASSDIGGTYNEQFF	TGTGCCAGCAGTGACATCGGGGGGACTTACAATGAGCAGTTCTTC
NA	TRBV2	TRBJ2-5	few	CASSEDPPPAQYF	TGTGCCAGCAGTGAAGATCCCCCTCCGGCCCAGTACTTC
NA	TRBV7-8	TRBJ2-3	once	CASSDPSGTSVNTQYF	TGTGCCAGCAGCGACCCTTCCGGGACTTCGGTGAATACGCAGTATTTT
TRBD1	TRBV6-5	TRBJ1-2	NA	CASRPQGHGYTF	TGTGCCAGCAGGCCACAGGGGCATGGCTACACCTTC
NA	TRBV7-8	TRBJ1-2	NA	CASSPSTTEPEYGYTF	TGTGCCAGCAGCCCATCCACCACTGAACCCGAATATGGCTACACCTTC
NA	TRBV13	TRBJ1-2	once	CASSTRRDGYTF	TGTGCCAGCAGCACCCGACGGGATGGCTACACCTTC
NA	TRBV12-5	TRBJ2-5	NA	CASGFLQALGETQYF	TGTGCTAGTGGTTTCCTACAGGCCCTGGGAGAGACCCAGTACTTC
NA	TRBV4-2	TRBJ1-5	NA	CASSHVGQRSNQPQHF	TGTGCCAGCAGCCATGTGGGCCAGAGAAGCAATCAGCCCCAGCATTTT
TRBD1	TRBV27	TRBJ1-6	NA	CASSLRDRDLNSPLHF	TGTGCCAGCAGTTTACGGGACAGGGATTTGAATTCACCCCTCCACTTT
TRBD2	TRBV7-9	TRBJ2-4	NA	CASSSGLAVAKNIQYF	TGTGCCAGCAGCTCGGGACTAGCGGTAGCCAAAAACATTCAGTACTTC